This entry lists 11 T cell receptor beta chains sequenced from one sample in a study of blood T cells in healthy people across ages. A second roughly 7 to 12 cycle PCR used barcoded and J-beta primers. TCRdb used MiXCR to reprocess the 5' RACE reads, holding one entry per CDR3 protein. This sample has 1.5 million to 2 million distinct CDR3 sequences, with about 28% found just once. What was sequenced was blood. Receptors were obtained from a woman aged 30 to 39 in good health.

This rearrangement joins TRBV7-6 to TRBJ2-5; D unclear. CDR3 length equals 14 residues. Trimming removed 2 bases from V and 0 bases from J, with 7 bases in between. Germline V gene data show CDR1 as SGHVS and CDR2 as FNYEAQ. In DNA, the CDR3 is TGTGCCAGCAGCTTATTGAGGTACCAAGAGACCCAGTACTTC. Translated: CASSLLRYQETQYF.

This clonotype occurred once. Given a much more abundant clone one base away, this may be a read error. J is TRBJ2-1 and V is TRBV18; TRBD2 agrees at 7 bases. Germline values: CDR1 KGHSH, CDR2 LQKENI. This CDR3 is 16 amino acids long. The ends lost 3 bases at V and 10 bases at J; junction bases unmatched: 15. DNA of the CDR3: TGTGCCAGCTCACCTGCAGTTGCGCGGGGGAACTACGAGCAGTTCTTC. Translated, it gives CASSPAVARGNYEQFF.

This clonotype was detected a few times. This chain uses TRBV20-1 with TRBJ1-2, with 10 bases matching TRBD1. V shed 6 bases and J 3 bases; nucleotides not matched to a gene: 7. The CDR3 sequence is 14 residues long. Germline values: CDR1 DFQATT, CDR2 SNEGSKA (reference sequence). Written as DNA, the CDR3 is TGCAGTGCGCTCGACAGGGGGCAGCACTATGGCTACACCTTC. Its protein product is CSALDRGQHYGYTF.

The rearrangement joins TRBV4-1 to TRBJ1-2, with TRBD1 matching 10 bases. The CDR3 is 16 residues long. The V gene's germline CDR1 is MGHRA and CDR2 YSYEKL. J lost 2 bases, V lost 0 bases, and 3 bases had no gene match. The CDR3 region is CASSQEWDRGNYGYTF. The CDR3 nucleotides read TGCGCCAGCAGCCAAGAGTGGGACAGGGGAAACTATGGCTACACCTTC.

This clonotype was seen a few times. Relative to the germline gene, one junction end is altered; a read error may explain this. The CDR3, as DNA: TGTGCCAGCAGATACTCGGGGACAGCTGCCCCCTACGAGCAGTACTTC. It specifies CASRYSGTAAPYEQYF. This chain uses TRBV6-2 or TRBV6-3 with TRBJ2-7, with 7 bases aligning to TRBD1. The CDR3 has 16 residues. CDR1 and CDR2 from the germline V gene are MNHEY and SVGEGT.

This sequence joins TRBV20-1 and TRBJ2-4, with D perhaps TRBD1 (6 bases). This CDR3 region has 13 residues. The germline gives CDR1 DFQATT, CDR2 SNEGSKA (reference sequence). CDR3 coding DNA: TGCATTGCCGCCGACAGGCCCGGGGACATTCAGTACTTC. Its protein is CIAADRPGDIQYF.

CDR3 bases: TGTGCCAGCAGTCCCCGCCGACTAGCGGAGCGATACAATGAGCAGTTCTTC. Protein product: CASSPRRLAERYNEQFF. The chain is built from TRBV27 and TRBJ2-1; 9 nucleotides agree with TRBD2. This CDR3 spans 17 amino acids. Trimming took 5 bases from V and 4 from J; bases not matched to a gene: 12. Germline values: CDR1 MNHEY, CDR2 SMNVEV (reference sequence).

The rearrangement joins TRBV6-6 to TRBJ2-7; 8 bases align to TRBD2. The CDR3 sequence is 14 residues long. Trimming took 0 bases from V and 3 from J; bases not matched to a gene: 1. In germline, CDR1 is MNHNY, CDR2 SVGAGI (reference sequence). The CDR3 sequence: CASSYSGLDYEQYF. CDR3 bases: TGTGCCAGCAGTTACTCGGGACTAGACTACGAGCAGTACTTC.

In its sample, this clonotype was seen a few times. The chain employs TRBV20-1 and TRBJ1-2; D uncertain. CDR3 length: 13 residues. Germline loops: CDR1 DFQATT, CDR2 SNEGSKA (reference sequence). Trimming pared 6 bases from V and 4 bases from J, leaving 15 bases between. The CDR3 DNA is TGCAGTGCGACCTCCAAGGTTGGCTATGGCTACACCTTC. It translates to CSATSKVGYGYTF.

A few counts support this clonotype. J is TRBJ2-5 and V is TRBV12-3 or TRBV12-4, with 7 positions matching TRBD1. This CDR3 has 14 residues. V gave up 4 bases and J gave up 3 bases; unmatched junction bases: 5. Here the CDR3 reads CASSSSDRKETQYF. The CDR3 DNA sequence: TGTGCCAGCAGTTCATCGGACAGGAAAGAGACCCAGTACTTC.

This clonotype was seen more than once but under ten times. The CDR3 sequence is CAGGLDTDTQYF. The DNA of the CDR3 is TGTGCCGGGGGGCTCGACACAGATACGCAGTATTTT. The genes are TRBV2 and TRBJ2-3, with D perhaps given as TRBD1 or TRBD2 (6 bases each). CDR3 length: 12 amino acids. Germline V gives CDR1 SNHLY, CDR2 FYNNEI. Trimming took 11 bases from V and 2 from J, leaving 11 bases between them.